These T cell receptor beta chains were read from a single sample in a study of blood T cell repertoires in COVID-19. Clones were read by immunoSEQ multiplex PCR, and TCRdb kept only the in-frame ones, dropping some. The sample includes about 200,000 clones, about 80% of them seen just once. Input material: PBMCs or T cells enriched from blood (not recorded which). The receptor source for this set is a man aged 35 to 55 who had recovered from COVID-19. CDR3s include the opening cysteine and the closing phenylalanine or tryptophan. The D gene is left open where the match is weak. Only part of the rows carry a size: once, few, many, or a class if the clone is expanded.

j_call | clone_size | v_call | d_call | cdr3_nt | cdr3_aa
TRBJ1-5 | few | TRBV12-2 | . | TGTGCAAGTCGCTTTGGAGACAGTATCAATCAGCCCCAGCATTTT | CASRFGDSINQPQHF
TRBJ1-2 | . | TRBV27 | TRBD1 | TGTGCCAGCAGTTACAGGGGTTATGGCTACACCTTC | CASSYRGYGYTF
TRBJ1-5 | . | TRBV30 | TRBD1 | TGTGCCTGGAGTCTCGGACAGGATGGACGTCAGCCCCAGCATTTT | CAWSLGQDGRQPQHF
TRBJ2-2 | once | TRBV7-6 | TRBD1 | TGTGCCAGCAGCTTGGTTCCGGGGAGACAGGGCTACACCGGGGAGCTGTTTTTT | CASSLVPGRQGYTGELFF
TRBJ2-7 | . | TRBV6-5 | TRBD2 | TGTGCCAGCAGTATCCCGGGACTAGCGGGGACAGAGCAGTACTTC | CASSIPGLAGTEQYF
TRBJ1-5 | . | TRBV19 | . | TGTGCCAGTAGTCCGTCGGCGGGCAATCAGCCCCAGCATTTT | CASSPSAGNQPQHF
TRBJ2-5 | . | TRBV7-2 | TRBD2 | TGTGCCAGCAGCCCTGGGGGGGGGCAAGAGACCCAGTACTTC | CASSPGGGQETQYF
TRBJ1-3 | . | TRBV7-2 | . | TGTGCCAGCAGCCCCACCGGGGGGGTAGGAAACACCATATATTTT | CASSPTGGVGNTIYF
TRBJ2-7 | . | TRBV5-6 | . | TGTGCCAGCAGCCAAGACAGCTACGAGCAGTACTTC | CASSQDSYEQYF
TRBJ1-1 | . | TRBV6-5 | . | TGTGCCAGCAGTTATTCGGCAGGGGTAAGGAGCACTGAAGCTTTCTTT | CASSYSAGVRSTEAFF
TRBJ2-3 | once | TRBV7-9 | TRBD1 | TGTGCCAGCAGCCCGACAGGGGGCTTTGATACGCAGTATTTT | CASSPTGGFDTQYF
TRBJ2-3 | . | TRBV27 | TRBD1 | TGTGCCAGCAGCCTCGACAGGGTTCCGTCCCCAGATACGCAGTATTTT | CASSLDRVPSPDTQYF
TRBJ2-3 | . | TRBV4-2 | TRBD2 | TGTGCCAGCAGCCCCCTAGCGGTTAGCACAGATACGCAGTATTTT | CASSPLAVSTDTQYF
TRBJ2-1 | . | TRBV19 | TRBD1 | TGTGCCAGTAGTCGACAGGGTGACAATGAGCAGTTCTTC | CASSRQGDNEQFF
TRBJ2-3 | . | TRBV7-3 | TRBD2 | TGTGCCAGCAGCTTAACCGGGGGGAAAGATACGCAGTATTTT | CASSLTGGKDTQYF
TRBJ1-5 | . | TRBV10-3 | . | TGTGCCACGCAGGGAACTGGCAATCAGCCCCAGCATTTT | CATQGTGNQPQHF
TRBJ1-2 | once | TRBV6-5 | TRBD1 | TGTGCCAGCAGCTCTGACAGGGTGGCTGGCTACACCTTC | CASSSDRVAGYTF
TRBJ1-2 | . | TRBV7-9 | . | TGTGCCAGCAGCTTACCCCTCAGGGTGTGGGGCTACACCTTC | CASSLPLRVWGYTF
TRBJ2-4 | . | TRBV6-6 | TRBD1 | TGTGCCAGCAGTTACATAGGCTCAGGGGGCGGAAACATTCAGTACTTC | CASSYIGSGGGNIQYF
TRBJ1-5 | . | TRBV6-2/TRBV6-3 | TRBD1 | TGTGCCAGCAGTCCCGACAGGGAGGTCAATCAGCCCCAGCATTTT | CASSPDREVNQPQHF
TRBJ1-6 | . | TRBV11-2 | . | TGTGCCAGCAGCCGGGCAGGGAATAGTTCACCCCTCCACTTT | CASSRAGNSSPLHF
TRBJ1-1 | . | TRBV7-9 | . | TGTGCCAGCAGCTTAGGGGCCCACACTGAAGCTTTCTTT | CASSLGAHTEAFF
TRBJ2-7 | . | TRBV9 | TRBD1 | TGTGCCAGCAGCCCCGAACCGACAGGGTCCGAGCAGTACTTC | CASSPEPTGSEQYF
TRBJ1-1 | few | TRBV6-1 | . | TGTGCCAGCAGTGATCAACTGTGGACTGAAGCTTTCTTT | CASSDQLWTEAFF
TRBJ2-5 | few | TRBV4-1 | . | TGCGCCAGCAGCCAAGATCCCCCAGGGGCCTACCAAGAGACCCAGTACTTC | CASSQDPPGAYQETQYF
TRBJ1-2 | . | TRBV9 | TRBD1 | TGTGCCAGCAGCCCGACCCCGGGACAGGACTACACCTTC | CASSPTPGQDYTF
TRBJ1-2 | . | TRBV12-2 | . | TGTGCAAGTCGGCGCGACAGGGAGTCAACCTATGGCTACACCTTC | CASRRDRESTYGYTF
TRBJ1-1 | . | TRBV29-1 | TRBD1 | TGCAGCGTACAGGGGGCTGGGAACACTGAAGCTTTCTTT | CSVQGAGNTEAFF
TRBJ2-1 | . | TRBV7-3 | . | TGTGCCAGCAGCTTATCCGGCTCCTACAATGAGCAGTTCTTC | CASSLSGSYNEQFF
TRBJ1-2 | . | TRBV11-1 | . | TGTGCCAGCAGCTTCGAGGGGAGGAGAGGCTACACCTTC | CASSFEGRRGYTF
TRBJ2-3 | . | TRBV2 | TRBD1 | TGTGCCAGCTCCATAAGACAGGGGGCGAGCACAGATACGCAGTATTTT | CASSIRQGASTDTQYF
TRBJ1-2 | . | TRBV7-2 | TRBD1 | TGTGCCAGCAGCCCGGACAGGGGAGCTAACTATGGCTACACCTTC | CASSPDRGANYGYTF
TRBJ1-1 | . | TRBV7-8 | TRBD1 | TGTGCCAGCAGCTCAACCGGGACAGGGAACACTGAAGCTTTCTTT | CASSSTGTGNTEAFF